Listed here are 2 T cell receptor beta chains from one sample, sequenced in a study of shared clonotypes between healthy human individuals. In the naive CD8 group, cells lacked CD45RO and were positively selected for CCR7, so terminally differentiated effector memory CD45RA+ cells were left out. TCRdb's table, derived via immunoSEQ multiplex PCR, lists solely in-frame clones and lacks some. The profile shows roughly 2,000,000 clones, about 95% of them singletons. The specimen sequenced was naive CD8+ T cells sorted from blood. These receptors all stem from a man younger than 35 in good health.

The CDR3 reads CASSPGPETDEQYF. The CDR3, as DNA: TGTGCCAGCAGCCCGGGGCCCGAGACGGACGAGCAGTACTTC. The chain carries TRBV7-9 and TRBJ2-7; D is tentatively TRBD1 or TRBD2 (5 bases each). V lost 5 bases, J lost 5 bases, and 16 bases lay in between. The CDR3 length is 14 residues. Germline values: CDR1 SEHNR, CDR2 FQNEAQ (reference sequence).

The rearrangement links TRBV7-2 to TRBJ2-7; D gene uncertain. Between the trimmed V and J ends, which lost 2 bases and 0 bases, there was a span of 5 bases. This CDR3 spans 13 amino acids. Germline V gene data show CDR1 as SGHTA and CDR2 as FQGNSA. The CDR3 region is CASSLIPSYEQYF. CDR3 nucleotide sequence: TGTGCCAGCAGCTTAATTCCCTCCTACGAGCAGTACTTC.